These T cell receptor beta chains were read from a single sample in a study of OX40 agonist ivuxolimab in advanced cancers. TCRdb's copy holds only in-frame clones and misses some; the assay was immunoSEQ multiplex PCR. The sample carries about 90,000 clones, around 90% recorded once. The sample was CD4+ or CD8+ T cells sorted from blood, taken in a trial of the OX40 agonist ivuxolimab. The receptor source for this set is an adult with an advanced solid tumor such as melanoma, head and neck, liver or kidney cancer. CDR3s include the opening cysteine and the closing phenylalanine or tryptophan. A D gene is named only where the DNA matches it firmly. The size entry is marked missing in some rows and otherwise reads once, few, many or a size class.

j_gene: TRBJ2-2; v_gene: TRBV18; d_gene: TRBD1; abundance: once; CDR3aa: CASSLRTGGGGELFF; CDR3nt: TGTGCCAGCTCACTGAGGACAGGAGGTGGCGGGGAGCTGTTTTTT
j_gene: TRBJ2-3; v_gene: TRBV7-2; d_gene: -; abundance: -; CDR3aa: CASSLTTGGSSGSGDTQYF; CDR3nt: TGTGCCAGCAGCTTAACGACAGGGGGCAGTAGCGGGAGTGGAGATACGCAGTATTTT
j_gene: TRBJ1-2; v_gene: TRBV4-1; d_gene: -; abundance: few; CDR3aa: CASSQDPSYGYTF; CDR3nt: TGCGCCAGCAGCCAAGATCCGAGCTATGGCTACACCTTC
j_gene: TRBJ1-5; v_gene: TRBV19; d_gene: -; abundance: once; CDR3aa: CASSIDGYSNQPQHF; CDR3nt: TGTGCCAGTAGTATAGACGGCTATAGCAATCAGCCCCAGCATTTT
j_gene: TRBJ2-5; v_gene: TRBV6-4; d_gene: TRBD2; abundance: -; CDR3aa: CASSPGTSDGETQYF; CDR3nt: TGTGCCAGCAGTCCTGGGACTAGCGACGGAGAGACCCAGTACTTC
j_gene: TRBJ2-1; v_gene: TRBV5-6; d_gene: TRBD2; abundance: -; CDR3aa: CASSFYGTSASNEQFF; CDR3nt: TGTGCCAGCAGCTTCTATGGGACTAGCGCATCCAATGAGCAGTTCTTC
j_gene: TRBJ2-6; v_gene: TRBV7-8; d_gene: -; abundance: -; CDR3aa: CASSLRDSGANVLTF; CDR3nt: TGTGCCAGCAGCTTACGGGACTCTGGGGCCAACGTCCTGACTTTC
j_gene: TRBJ1-4; v_gene: TRBV4-2; d_gene: TRBD1; abundance: -; CDR3aa: CASSQGQGGEELFF; CDR3nt: TGTGCCAGCAGCCAGGGACAGGGGGGGGAAGAACTGTTTTTT
j_gene: TRBJ1-1; v_gene: TRBV19; d_gene: TRBD1; abundance: -; CDR3aa: CASSGRGRGDTEAFF; CDR3nt: TGTGCCAGTAGTGGGAGGGGGCGTGGGGACACTGAAGCTTTCTTT
j_gene: TRBJ2-7; v_gene: TRBV5-8; d_gene: -; abundance: -; CDR3aa: CASSLRVTAYEQYF; CDR3nt: TGTGCCAGCAGCTTGAGGGTTACGGCCTACGAGCAGTACTTC
j_gene: TRBJ2-1; v_gene: TRBV7-9; d_gene: -; abundance: -; CDR3aa: CASSLALVAAQFF; CDR3nt: TGTGCCAGCAGCTTAGCGCTGGTAGCGGCGCAGTTCTTC
j_gene: TRBJ2-7; v_gene: TRBV28; d_gene: TRBD2; abundance: -; CDR3aa: CASSLSPAGGSEQYF; CDR3nt: TGTGCCAGCAGTTTATCCCCAGCGGGGGGGTCGGAGCAGTACTTC
j_gene: TRBJ2-3; v_gene: TRBV7-2; d_gene: TRBD2; abundance: -; CDR3aa: CASSARLAGATDTQYF; CDR3nt: TGTGCCAGCAGCGCCCGACTAGCGGGCGCCACAGATACGCAGTATTTT
j_gene: TRBJ2-7; v_gene: TRBV5-4; d_gene: -; abundance: -; CDR3aa: CASSLGQEAAYEQYF; CDR3nt: TGTGCCAGCAGCTTGGGGCAGGAGGCCGCCTACGAGCAGTACTTC
j_gene: TRBJ1-1; v_gene: TRBV19; d_gene: -; abundance: few; CDR3aa: CASSGQTMNTEAFF; CDR3nt: TGTGCCAGTAGCGGACAGACTATGAACACTGAAGCTTTCTTT
j_gene: TRBJ1-1; v_gene: TRBV19; d_gene: -; abundance: -; CDR3aa: CASSIDWGTEAFF; CDR3nt: TGTGCCAGTAGTATAGACTGGGGGACTGAAGCTTTCTTT
j_gene: TRBJ1-2; v_gene: TRBV5-8; d_gene: -; abundance: -; CDR3aa: CASSWSGYTDGYTF; CDR3nt: TGTGCCAGCAGCTGGTCAGGATATACAGATGGCTACACCTTC
j_gene: TRBJ2-5; v_gene: TRBV20-1; d_gene: -; abundance: -; CDR3aa: CSATVETQYF; CDR3nt: TGCAGTGCCACAGTAGAGACCCAGTACTTC
j_gene: TRBJ2-5; v_gene: TRBV2; d_gene: TRBD1; abundance: -; CDR3aa: CASRVDRVGETQYF; CDR3nt: TGTGCCAGCCGGGTGGACAGGGTGGGAGAGACCCAGTACTTC
j_gene: TRBJ1-5; v_gene: TRBV15; d_gene: TRBD1; abundance: -; CDR3aa: CATSIGPPGGWQPQHF; CDR3nt: TGTGCCACCAGCATAGGGCCCCCAGGGGGGTGGCAGCCCCAGCATTTT
j_gene: TRBJ2-7; v_gene: TRBV4-1; d_gene: TRBD1; abundance: -; CDR3aa: CASSQPGQGAPAQYF; CDR3nt: TGCGCCAGCAGCCAACCTGGACAGGGGGCGCCGGCGCAGTACTTC
j_gene: TRBJ2-3; v_gene: TRBV6-5; d_gene: -; abundance: -; CDR3aa: CASRIRHLTDTQYF; CDR3nt: TGTGCCAGCAGAATCAGACACCTCACAGATACGCAGTATTTT
j_gene: TRBJ1-1; v_gene: TRBV6-6; d_gene: TRBD1; abundance: few; CDR3aa: CASRTLQGVKDTEAFF; CDR3nt: TGTGCCAGCAGGACCCTACAGGGGGTCAAGGACACTGAAGCTTTCTTT
j_gene: TRBJ1-5; v_gene: TRBV6-6; d_gene: -; abundance: -; CDR3aa: CASRPRGLGPQHF; CDR3nt: TGTGCCAGCAGACCGAGGGGCCTAGGGCCCCAGCATTTT
j_gene: TRBJ2-7; v_gene: TRBV18; d_gene: TRBD2; abundance: -; CDR3aa: CASALAGSYEQYF; CDR3nt: TGTGCCAGCGCGCTAGCGGGGAGCTACGAGCAGTACTTC
j_gene: TRBJ2-6; v_gene: TRBV18; d_gene: TRBD1; abundance: -; CDR3aa: CASSPTGAGANVLTF; CDR3nt: TGTGCCAGCTCACCGACAGGGGCCGGGGCCAACGTCCTGACTTTC
j_gene: TRBJ2-2; v_gene: TRBV7-2; d_gene: TRBD2; abundance: -; CDR3aa: CASSLGPGGPTGELFF; CDR3nt: TGTGCCAGCAGCTTAGGTCCGGGAGGGCCCACCGGGGAGCTGTTTTTT